Following are 5 T cell receptor beta chains from one sample sequenced in a study of Tregs in tolerant kidney transplant recipients. The nonmyeloablative bone marrow transplants came from related graft donors, with transient mixed chimerism. Using immunoSEQ multiplex PCR, the repertoire was profiled, and TCRdb retains in-frame clones only, with some absent. Its table lists 12,000 to 15,000 clones. This specimen consisted of CD4+ T cells from blood (PBMCs), obtained 12 months after the transplant. The receptors here all came from a human patient who received a combined kidney and bone marrow transplant. Some T cells may have originated in the graft donor.

For this clone: The read comes to an end 3 residues before the CDR3 does, leaving the germline J gene to fill in the end. This chain connects TRBV27 to TRBJ2-2; D call uncertain. This CDR3 is built from 13 residues. V lost 1 base to trimming and J lost 6 bases, with 6 bases between them. Germline assignment: CDR1 MNHEY and CDR2 SMNVEV (reference sequence). CDR3 loop: CASSLWPAGELFF. Incomplete CDR3 DNA: TGTGCCAGCAGTTTATGGCCCGCCGGGGAG.

The CDR3 reads CASSPGTSGSNQETQYF. The DNA read from the CDR3 is TGTGCCAGCAGCCCCGGGACTAGCGGGAGTAATCAAGAGACC. The genes are TRBV7-7 and TRBJ2-5; TRBD2 agrees at 14 bases. The missing CDR3 end, 3 residues past where the read stops, is filled in from the germline J gene. Germline CDR1 reads SSHAT; CDR2 reads FNYEAQ (reference sequence). The CDR3 totals 17 residues. The ends lost 5 bases at V and 2 bases at J; junction bases unmatched: 7.

Note on this clone: Read data end 3 residues before the CDR3 end; the end is taken from the germline J gene. This chain connects TRBV5-6 to TRBJ1-4; unclear D gene. V lost 5 bases and J lost 2, with 13 bases in between. This CDR3 comprises 15 residues. Germline V gene sequence: CDR1 SGHDT, CDR2 YYEEEE. The CDR3 is CASSSAGSTNEKLFF. CDR3 bases read: TGTGCCAGCAGTTCGGCGGGATCCACTAATGAAAAA.

As regards this clone: The read gets to within 3 residues of the CDR3 end, and the germline J gene fills in the rest. The chain couples TRBV14 to TRBJ2-7, with TRBD1 matching over 10 bases. The J segment lost 4 bases and the V segment lost 1 base, leaving 10 bases of the junction unmatched. Germline V gene lookup returns CDR1 SGHDN and CDR2 FVKESK. The CDR3 is 17 amino acids. Incomplete CDR3 DNA: TGTGCCAGCAGCCAAGGTGGACCGGGACAGGGGATTTACGAG. Its translation: CASSQGGPGQGIYE. The full CDR3 sequence reads CASSQGGPGQGIYEQYF.

As for this clone: Coverage ceases 3 residues before the CDR3 finishes, and the germline J gene fills in the end. The chain joins TRBV6-4 to TRBJ2-3; 9 nucleotides match TRBD2. The CDR3 extends over 15 amino acids. After removal of 6 bases from V and 6 bases from J, the junction contained 10 bases not matched to a gene. Germline V lookup: CDR1 MRHNA, CDR2 SNTAGT. The CDR3 sequence: CASSATSGSSDTQYF. CDR3 bases read: TGTGCCAGCAGCGCTACTAGCGGGTCTTCCGATACG.